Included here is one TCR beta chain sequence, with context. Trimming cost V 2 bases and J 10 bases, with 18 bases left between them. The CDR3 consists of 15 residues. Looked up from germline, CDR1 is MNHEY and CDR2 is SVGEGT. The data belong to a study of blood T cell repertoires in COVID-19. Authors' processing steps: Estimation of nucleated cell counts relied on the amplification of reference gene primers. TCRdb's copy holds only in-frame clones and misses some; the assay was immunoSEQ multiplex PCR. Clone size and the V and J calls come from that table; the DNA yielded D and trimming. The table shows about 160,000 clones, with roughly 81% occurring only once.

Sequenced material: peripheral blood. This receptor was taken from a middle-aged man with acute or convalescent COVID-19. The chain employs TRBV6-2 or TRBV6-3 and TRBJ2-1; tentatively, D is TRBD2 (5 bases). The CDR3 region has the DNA TGTGCCAGCAGTTACCCAGGACTGGAGGTTGGGGAGCAGTTCTTC. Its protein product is CASSYPGLEVGEQFF.